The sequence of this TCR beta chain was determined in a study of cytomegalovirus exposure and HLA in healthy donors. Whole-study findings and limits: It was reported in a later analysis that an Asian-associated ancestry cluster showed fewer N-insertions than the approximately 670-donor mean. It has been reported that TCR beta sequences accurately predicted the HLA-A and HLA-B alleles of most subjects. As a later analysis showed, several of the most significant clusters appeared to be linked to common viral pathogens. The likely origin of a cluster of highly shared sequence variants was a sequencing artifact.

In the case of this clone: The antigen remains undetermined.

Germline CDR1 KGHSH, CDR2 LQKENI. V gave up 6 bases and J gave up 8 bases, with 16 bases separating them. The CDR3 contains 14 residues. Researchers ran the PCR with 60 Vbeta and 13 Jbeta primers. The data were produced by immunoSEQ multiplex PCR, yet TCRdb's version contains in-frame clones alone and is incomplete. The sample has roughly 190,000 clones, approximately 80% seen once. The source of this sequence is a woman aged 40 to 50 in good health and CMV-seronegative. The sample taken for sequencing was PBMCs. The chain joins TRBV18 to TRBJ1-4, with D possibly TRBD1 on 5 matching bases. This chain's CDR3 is CASSPSRDQEKLFF. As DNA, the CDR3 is TGTGCCAGCTCCCCCAGCAGGGATCAAGAAAAACTGTTTTTT.